Listed here are 8 T cell receptor beta chains from one sample, sequenced in a study of blood T cell repertoires in COVID-19. Measured with immunoSEQ multiplex PCR; TCRdb has only the in-frame clones, and not every one. The sample comprises some 120,000 clones, 80% to 85% of which are singletons, and about an eighth rests with the top ten. Sequenced sample: peripheral blood. All receptors come from a woman aged 25 to 39 who had recovered from COVID-19.

The chain carries TRBV5-1 and TRBJ2-3; 8 bases match TRBD2. V gave up 0 bases and J gave up 3 bases; unmatched junction bases: 3. CDR3 length equals 15 residues. Germline-derived CDR1 and CDR2 are SGHRS and YFSETQ. The CDR3 region is CASSLDGRGTDTQYF. The CDR3 coding sequence is TGCGCCAGCAGCTTGGACGGGAGGGGGACAGATACGCAGTATTTT.

The J gene is TRBJ2-7, the V gene TRBV4-1; D call uncertain. From germline, CDR1 is MGHRA and CDR2 YSYEKL. The CDR3 covers 16 residues. V dropped 0 bases and J dropped 2 bases, with 14 bases sitting between them. The CDR3 is CASSQDLTAVTYEQYF. CDR3 sequence (DNA): TGCGCCAGCAGCCAAGACCTGACTGCAGTTACCTACGAGCAGTACTTC.

This chain joins TRBV30 and TRBJ1-5, with 7 positions matching TRBD1. The CDR3 is 14 amino acids. Germline V gene data show CDR1 as GTSNPN and CDR2 as SVGIG (reference sequence). V lost 1 base and J lost 0; bases outside the gene matches: 0. In DNA form, the CDR3 reads TGTGCCTGGAGTGGGGACAGTAGCAATCAGCCCCAGCATTTT. Amino acid sequence: CAWSGDSSNQPQHF.

The chain joins TRBV7-9 to TRBJ2-1; 7 bases are shared with TRBD2. The germline V gene encodes CDR1 SEHNR and CDR2 FQNEAQ (reference sequence). This CDR3 is built from 15 residues. V lost 5 bases to trimming and J lost 4 bases; unmatched junction nucleotides: 8. CDR3 sequence reads: CASSLAGATYNEQFF. In DNA, the CDR3 is TGTGCCAGCAGCCTTGCGGGAGCCACTTACAATGAGCAGTTCTTC. Variable domain in full (rest from reference TRBV7-9 and TRBJ2-1): DTGVSQNPRHKITKRGQNVTFRCDPISEHNRLYWYRQTLGQGPEFLTYFQNEAQLEKSRLLSDRFSAERPKGSFSTLEIQRTEQGDSAMYLCASSLAGATYNEQFFGPGTRLTVL.

This clone was counted between two and nine times. The rearrangement uses TRBV2 and TRBJ2-7; possible D gene TRBD1, 6 bases. The CDR3 loop spans 12 amino acids. Trimming took 6 bases from V and 11 from J, leaving 17 bases between them. Germline V gene sequence: CDR1 SNHLY, CDR2 FYNNEI. CDR3 nucleotides: TGTGCCAGCAGAGTTTTAACAGGGCAAAAGTACTTC. Its protein product is CASRVLTGQKYF. Variable domain in full (rest from reference TRBV2 and TRBJ2-7): EPEVTQTPSHQVTQMGQEVILRCVPISNHLYFYWYRQILGQKVEFLVSFYNNEISEKSEIFDDQFSVERPDGSNFTLKIRSTKLEDSAMYFCASRVLTGQKYFGPGTRLTVT.

This rearrangement joins TRBV30 to TRBJ2-2, with TRBD2 as a possible D gene (5 bases). The CDR3 runs to 16 residues. Germline lookup yields CDR1 GTSNPN and CDR2 SVGIG (reference sequence). Trimming removed 4 bases from V and 4 bases from J, with 19 bases in between. The CDR3 coding sequence is TGTGCCTGGAAAATATCCCTGCGCCGGGGCACCGGGGAGCTGTTTTTT. Translated, it gives CAWKISLRRGTGELFF.

V usage is TRBV21-1 and J usage is TRBJ2-7; TRBD2 was called by the table and not checked on the DNA. TRBV21-1 has pseudogene status. The CDR3 is 17 amino acids. CDR3 sequence: CASSKERTSGISYEQYF. DNA for the CDR3: TGTGCCAGCAGCAAAGAGAGGACTAGCGGTATCTCCTACGAGCAGTACTTC.

The genes are TRBV12-3 or TRBV12-4 and TRBJ1-5, with no clear D. The CDR3 is 12 residues long. V was shortened by 3 bases and J by 6 bases, with 6 bases between the two germline ends. The CDR3, as DNA: TGTGCCAGCAGTTTGGAGGGTCAGCCCCAGCATTTT. Residues: CASSLEGQPQHF.